These 2 T cell receptor beta chains were all obtained from the same sample, sequenced in a study of blood T cell repertoires in COVID-19. Data came from immunoSEQ multiplex PCR; TCRdb stores just in-frame clones and leaves some out. The sample has approximately 100,000 clones; approximately 80% are singletons. Sequenced sample: peripheral blood. The receptors stem from a man between 60 and 70 years old with acute or convalescent COVID-19.

The V call is TRBV5-4, the J call TRBJ2-5, with D possibly matching TRBD2 (6 bases). CDR1 SGHNT and CDR2 YYREEE come from the germline V gene (reference sequence). V lost 0 bases and J 2 bases, leaving 11 bases between the germline ends. The CDR3 has 15 amino acids. The CDR3: CASSLAVGRQETQYF. CDR3 coding DNA: TGTGCCAGCAGCTTGGCCGTCGGGAGACAAGAGACCCAGTACTTC.

This rearrangement joins TRBV18 to TRBJ1-6, with 9 bases aligning to TRBD1. Germline values: CDR1 KGHSH, CDR2 LQKENI. V lost 4 bases and J lost 9; bases outside the gene matches: 4. There are 14 residues in the CDR3. The CDR3 region has the DNA TGTGCCAGCTCACAGGACAGGGGTAGTTCACCCCTCCACTTT. Translated, it gives CASSQDRGSSPLHF.